Described below is a single T cell receptor beta chain sequence and its context. This clone's antigen is unknown. An end of the junction does not agree with germline; a read error may underlie this. Reading from cysteine to phenylalanine, the CDR3 counts 13 amino acids. The only DNA kept is the CDR3, 39 bases in frame from the first base. Per the germline V gene, SGHVS is the CDR1 and FQNEAQ is the CDR2. This entry comes from a study of neurological immune-mediated disorders (dated by TCRdb to about 2019). Context from the whole study: The study compared peripheral blood TCR-beta repertoires of HTLV-I-associated myelopathy (HAM/TSP) patients, multiple sclerosis patients and healthy controls using UMI-based sequencing. Longitudinal samples, technical triplicates and paired sorted CD4+ and CD8+ T-cell subsets, alongside PBMC samples, were included among the approximately 99 TCR-beta libraries. Longitudinal HAM/TSP and healthy donors were sampled at 3 time-points each (about 3-40 month intervals). The cohort included approximately 70 subjects: roughly 14 with HAM/TSP, roughly 35 with multiple sclerosis, and around 20 healthy controls. The investigation overall reported the following: The highest TCR clonal expansion was observed in HAM/TSP patients, whereas the lowest was observed in MS patients, even when compared with healthy controls. Across subjects, expanded clones never shared an identical CDR3 amino acid sequence, which suggests that the TCR-beta repertoires in every group were private.

cDNA was synthesized by template-switch 5'RACE using a primer carrying a 10-nucleotide random unique molecular identifier by which each TCR transcript was tagged. Every sequencing run covered 15-18 subjects and yielded more than 170 million TCR-beta sequences. The RNeasy kit was used to extract total RNA. The KAPA Real-time Library Amplification kit was used to amplify TCR-beta VDJ regions with primers for the TCR constant region and the 5'RACE anchor. Sample indexes and Illumina adaptors were added in a first PCR, after which library yield was increased in a second PCR. After Ampure bead purification, the TCR product of roughly 650 bp was size-selected on a 2% E-gel SizeSelection system. Before pooling, library quality was assessed on a Bioanalyzer, concentration was determined with Qubit, and library quantification was performed with the Kapa Library Quantification kit. Paired-end 2 x 150 bp sequencing of the libraries was performed on an Illumina HiSeq 2500. To increase sequence diversity, roughly 24-30% phiX was spiked into each library pool. The authors' analysis ran thus. Quality-filtered reads were processed with the UMI-based MiGEC pipeline, which removed over 75% of raw TCR sequences during error correction. IMGT germline references were used for aligning VDJ genes, and each clonotype was defined as a unique CDR3 amino acid sequence together with its V-J genes. Clonal expansion, Shannon diversity and CDR3 relatedness were evaluated with VDJtools (CalcPairwiseDistances, ClusterSamples), while phylogenetic trees were built in CLCbio workbench. Expanded clones were defined as having at least 8 unique UMIs, based on coefficient-of-variation modelling across technical triplicates. TCRdb reprocessed the public reads (quality trimming at Q25 with fastp, clone calling with MiXCR) and kept in-frame beta chains. CDR3 protein duplicates are merged, each entry listing the most common genes and DNA. These V and J calls originate from TCRdb's pipeline instead of the authors' own analysis. The table for this sample lists roughly 61,000 distinct CDR3 sequences; about 11% of them were counted only once. The top ten hold more than 6.5% of the sample.

Reading the label with the study, this specimen's time point is: longitudinal time-point 1 (baseline). For unsorted PBMC libraries, 2 million PBMCs were used after storage in RNAlater at -80 degrees C until RNA extraction. Peripheral blood was subjected to Ficoll-Hypaque density gradient centrifugation to isolate PBMCs, which were then cryopreserved in liquid nitrogen. Sequenced: PBMCs. Rearrangement joined TRBV7-8 to TRBJ2-2; no D segment can be confidently identified. The receptor was isolated from a male donor with HTLV-1-associated myelopathy (HAM/TSP). The DNA reads TGTGCCAGCGGCTTAGGACCAGCCGGGGAGCTGTTTTTT. Translated, this is CASGLGPAGELFF.